A single sample is the source of the 16 T cell receptor beta chains below, sequenced in a study of blood T cell repertoires in COVID-19. This table comes from immunoSEQ multiplex PCR, and its TCRdb copy is limited to in-frame clones, with some not included. The table shows approximately 66,000 clones, with about 89% occurring only once. Sequenced sample: peripheral blood. These receptors were obtained from a man aged 55 to 70 with acute or convalescent COVID-19.

The chain has TRBV30 and TRBJ1-2; D possibly corresponds to TRBD1 (6 bases). Germline V gives CDR1 GTSNPN, CDR2 SVGIG (reference sequence). The CDR3 contains 14 residues. With 0 bases removed from V and 4 bases from J, the gap between germline ends came to 12 bases. CDR3 sequence (DNA): TGTGCCTGGAGTGTCGGGGGGCGCGTCTATGGCTACACCTTC. This codes for CAWSVGGRVYGYTF.

The chain employs TRBV18 and TRBJ1-5; 7 bases map to TRBD1. Germline lookup yields CDR1 KGHSH and CDR2 LQKENI. Trimming removed 3 bases from V and 7 bases from J; junction bases left unmatched: 12. CDR3 length: 16 amino acids. The CDR3 spells CASSPTTGLVGQPQHF. The CDR3 DNA sequence: TGTGCCAGCTCACCCACGACAGGGCTGGTCGGGCAGCCCCAGCATTTT.

This sequence joins TRBV25-1 and TRBJ1-1; D uncertain. Per germline, CDR1 MGHDK and CDR2 SYGVNS. The CDR3 spans 13 residues. Trimming removed 7 bases from V and 1 base from J, with 10 bases in between. The DNA for the CDR3 is TGTGCCAGCAACTCCTGGGCGAACACTGAAGCTTTCTTT. Translated: CASNSWANTEAFF.

Here the CDR3 reads CASSPRTSGVLSYEQYF. The CDR3 region has the DNA TGTGCCAGCTCACCACGGACTAGCGGGGTTCTCTCCTACGAGCAGTACTTC. This chain links TRBV18 with TRBJ2-7, with TRBD2 identical over 12 bases. Germline V lookup: CDR1 KGHSH, CDR2 LQKENI. This CDR3 contains 17 residues. V lost 1 base and J lost 0; bases outside the gene matches: 4.

V is TRBV20-1 and J is TRBJ1-5; 10 nucleotides align to TRBD1. V trimming: 3 bases; J trimming: 4 bases; junction bases outside the gene matches: 3. CDR3 length: 14 residues. CDR1 and CDR2 from the germline V gene are DFQATT and SNEGSKA (reference sequence). CDR3 DNA sequence: TGCAGTGCTAGTCTGGGACAGGGGAATCAGCCCCAGCATTTT. Protein sequence: CSASLGQGNQPQHF.

This clone was counted a single time. The rearrangement uses TRBV4-3 and TRBJ2-3; 9 bases fit TRBD2. The CDR3 spans 15 residues. The trim removed 1 base at V and 1 base at J, leaving 0 bases unmatched. Germline V CDR1 and CDR2: LGHNA, YSLEER. CDR3 DNA sequence: TGCGCCAGCAGCCAAGTAGCGGGGGGCACAGATACGCAGTATTTT. Protein: CASSQVAGGTDTQYF.

The chain combines TRBV3-1 (or the pseudogene TRBV3-2) with TRBJ1-6, with D perhaps matching TRBD1 (5 bases). The CDR3 covers 14 residues. The germline gives CDR1 LGHDT, CDR2 YNNKEL (reference sequence). With 1 base removed from V and 8 bases from J, the gap between germline ends came to 9 bases. The CDR3 spells CASSQGIRDSPLHF. CDR3 nucleotides: TGTGCCAGCAGCCAAGGTATCAGGGATTCACCCCTCCACTTT.

This sequence joins TRBV18 and TRBJ1-6; 8 bases match TRBD1. This CDR3 comprises 15 residues. Germline loops: CDR1 KGHSH, CDR2 LQKENI. Trimming cost V 6 bases and J 3 bases; bases outside gene matches: 4. DNA for the CDR3: TGTGCCAGCTCCCAGGACAGGGTCTATAATTCACCCCTCCACTTT. It specifies CASSQDRVYNSPLHF.

The chain is built from TRBV7-8 and TRBJ1-2, with 12 bases that match TRBD1. J was trimmed by 7 bases and V by 2 bases; bases with no gene match: 5. The CDR3 has 15 residues. Germline V gene lookup returns CDR1 SGHVS and CDR2 FQNEAQ. The CDR3 here is CASSLRRDRGLGYTF. The CDR3 bases are TGTGCCAGCAGCTTACGCCGGGACAGGGGGCTTGGCTACACCTTC.

This chain connects TRBV24-1 to TRBJ1-2; 7 bases map to TRBD1. V dropped 7 bases and J dropped 4; count of bases not matched to a gene: 5. Germline CDR1 and CDR2: KGHDR and SFDVKD. There are 13 residues in the CDR3. The CDR3, as DNA: TGTGCCACCAGCCCGGGACAGCCCTATGGCTACACCTTC. Residues: CATSPGQPYGYTF.

The chain links TRBV6-1 to TRBJ1-5; TRBD1 matches at 11 bases. Unmatched junction bases numbered 11, after V lost 3 bases and J lost 7 bases. This CDR3 spans 17 amino acids. The germline CDR1 and CDR2 sequences are MNHNS and SASEGT. The CDR3 here is CASSDHLRTGGLQPQHF. The CDR3 DNA reads TGTGCCAGCAGTGACCACCTTCGGACAGGGGGCTTGCAGCCCCAGCATTTT.

The genes are TRBV4-3 and TRBJ1-2; D remains ambiguous. V was cut by 1 base and J by 6 bases, with 12 bases left in between. The germline CDR1 and CDR2 sequences are LGHNA and YSLEER. The CDR3 contains 14 residues. CDR3 coding DNA: TGCGCCAGCAGCCAAGTGGAGCAGTATGATGGCTACACCTTC. Translated, it gives CASSQVEQYDGYTF.

The rearrangement uses TRBV30 and TRBJ1-2; 9 bases are shared with TRBD1. V shed 0 bases and J 3 bases; nucleotides not matched to a gene: 5. There are 15 residues in the CDR3. Per germline, CDR1 GTSNPN and CDR2 SVGIG (reference sequence). CDR3 coding DNA: TGTGCCTGGAGTGTATTTACAGGGGGCGACTATGGCTACACCTTC. This encodes CAWSVFTGGDYGYTF. Using reference TRBV30 and TRBJ1-2 for the parts outside the CDR3, the full variable domain is SQTIHQWPATLVQPVGSPLSLECTVEGTSNPNLYWYRQAAGRGLQLLFYSVGIGQISSEVPQNLSASRPQDRQFILSSKKLLLSDSGFYLCAWSVFTGGDYGYTFGSGTRLTVV.

The V call is TRBV9, the J call TRBJ1-1, with 7 bases aligning to TRBD1. The CDR3 spans 14 residues. Germline V gene lookup returns CDR1 SGDLS and CDR2 YYNGEE. After removal of 4 bases from V and 6 bases from J, the junction contained 9 bases not matched to a gene. CDR3 loop: CASSPSQGVAEAFF. CDR3 coding DNA: TGTGCCAGCAGCCCCTCCCAGGGGGTCGCTGAAGCTTTCTTT. Filled out from reference TRBV9 and TRBJ1-1, the complete variable domain reads DSGVTQTPKHLITATGQRVTLRCSPRSGDLSVYWYQQSLDQGLQFLIQYYNGEERAKGNILERFSAQQFPDLHSELNLSSLELGDSALYFCASSPSQGVAEAFFGQGTRLTVV.

The chain's CDR3 is CASSQGLAGGDEQFF. The CDR3 DNA sequence: TGCGCCAGCAGCCAAGGACTAGCGGGGGGCGATGAGCAGTTCTTC. This chain uses TRBV4-3 with TRBJ2-1; 13 bases fit TRBD2. This CDR3 has 15 residues. The junction had 2 bases not matched to a gene; V was cut back by 1 base and J by 8 bases. Looked up from germline, CDR1 is LGHNA and CDR2 is YSLEER.

The chain is built from TRBV19 and TRBJ1-3, with D unclear. V lost 6 bases to trimming and J lost 6 bases, with 15 bases between them. The CDR3 is made up of 14 amino acids. Germline CDR1 is LNHDA and CDR2 is SQIVND (reference sequence). CDR3 DNA: TGTGCCAGTAGAGGCGGCAGATTTATAAACACCATATATTTT. Protein product: CASRGGRFINTIYF. The full variable domain, completed using reference TRBV19 and TRBJ1-3, is DGGITQSPKYLFRKEGQNVTLSCEQNLNHDAMYWYRQDPGQGLRLIYYSQIVNDFQKGDIAEGYSVSREKKESFPLTVTSAQKNPTAFYLCASRGGRFINTIYFGEGSWLTVV.